This T cell receptor beta chain was recorded in a study of T and B cells in COVID-19 patients. Study background: COVID-19 patients gave peripheral blood either during active infection or after recovery.

Multiplex PCR with BIOMED2 TRB-A/B primer pools amplified TRB rearrangements. One entry per CDR3 protein, called by TCRdb with MiXCR from the multiplex PCR reads. Seen here are 10,000 to 15,000 distinct CDR3 sequences, more than 25% observed once, and the top ten hold over 25%. Of note for this clonotype: As yet, its antigen is unknown.

Overall study results and limits: CD4+, regulatory T cell, CD8+ and sorted SARS-CoV-2-responsive or tetramer+ T cells were not yet sequenced.

TRB was amplified from about 250-500 ng of blood genomic DNA. CDR1 and CDR2 from the germline V gene are MNHEY and SMNVEV (reference sequence). V lost 6 bases and J lost 4; bases outside the gene matches: 20. There are 18 residues in the CDR3. J is TRBJ1-2 and V is TRBV27; the match to TRBD1 covers 7 bases. The sequencing input was blood. The TCR sequence derives from a human donor who had recovered from COVID-19. DNA of the CDR3: TGTGCCAGCAGCCCGCAGGGGGAGGGGATATGGCTTGGCTATGGCTACACCTTC. Translating gives CASSPQGEGIWLGYGYTF.